Following are 27 T cell receptor beta chains from one sample sequenced in a study of blood T cells in healthy people across ages (dated by TCRdb to the mid-2010s). The library was made by 5' RACE. Sequencing instrument: Illumina HiSeq 2500. The second PCR ran for about 6 to 12 cycles and used a J-beta primer mix along with a sample-barcoded 5' primer. In-frame beta chains were kept once TCRdb had trimmed the public reads at Q25 with fastp and called clones with MiXCR. Duplicate CDR3 protein sequences are folded into a single record with the most common DNA and genes. The sample includes roughly 500,000 distinct CDR3 sequences, with around 24% observed a single time. Just under 9% of the sample goes to the ten largest clones. These data also formed part of another study, on T cells of mothers and their children.

Material: blood. These TCRs come from a boy aged 5-17 years in good health.

J is TRBJ2-5 and V is TRBV7-9; 8 bases fit TRBD2. Looked up from germline, CDR1 is SEHNR and CDR2 is FQNEAQ (reference sequence). This CDR3 has 17 amino acids. After removal of 1 base from V and 0 bases from J, the junction contained 7 bases not matched to a gene. The DNA of the CDR3 is TGTGCCAGCAGCTTAGGGTCCGGGGGGGGGTACCAAGAGACCCAGTACTTC. Protein product: CASSLGSGGGYQETQYF.

This clonotype was recorded many times. This sequence joins TRBV7-3 and TRBJ2-1; the match to TRBD1 covers 9 bases. Germline CDR1 is SGHTA and CDR2 is FQGTGA. This CDR3 spans 14 amino acids. V gave up 5 bases and J gave up 3 bases; unmatched junction bases: 2. The CDR3 DNA follows: TGTGCCAGCAGCCCGGACAGGGGCTACAATGAGCAGTTCTTC. This translates into CASSPDRGYNEQFF.

The J gene is TRBJ2-3, the V gene TRBV5-5; 8 bases are shared with TRBD2. CDR1 SGHKS and CDR2 YYEKEE come from the germline V gene (reference sequence). This CDR3 contains 14 residues. V shed 0 bases, J shed 7 bases, and the junction held 4 bases outside the gene matches. The CDR3 reads CASSLELAANTQYF. In nucleotides, the CDR3 is TGTGCCAGCAGCTTGGAACTAGCGGCCAATACGCAGTATTTT.

The gene calls are TRBV30 and TRBJ2-4; D ambiguous. Per the germline V gene, CDR1 is GTSNPN and CDR2 is SVGIG (reference sequence). The CDR3 covers 14 residues. V was shortened by 0 bases and J by 3 bases, with 9 bases between the two germline ends. The CDR3 region is CAWSVPGSKNIQYF. DNA for the CDR3: TGTGCCTGGAGTGTTCCTGGAAGCAAAAACATTCAGTACTTC.

The V call is TRBV9, the J call TRBJ1-1; D not certain. Trimming cost V 2 bases and J 7 bases, with 15 bases left between them. Germline V gene sequence: CDR1 SGDLS, CDR2 YYNGEE. This CDR3 contains 14 residues. The CDR3 loop reads CASSVGLVRSEAFF. In DNA form, the CDR3 reads TGTGCCAGCAGCGTTGGGCTTGTAAGGAGTGAAGCTTTCTTT.

This clonotype was observed a single time. This chain connects TRBV6-1 to TRBJ2-4, with 7 nucleotides matching TRBD1. The germline CDR1 and CDR2 sequences are MNHNS and SASEGT. The ends lost 6 bases at V and 4 bases at J; junction bases unmatched: 6. This CDR3 region has 14 residues. The CDR3 loop is CASSYGTAKNIQYF. The CDR3 DNA sequence: TGTGCCAGCAGCTACGGGACAGCAAAAAACATTCAGTACTTC.

This clonotype was recorded many times. The gene calls are TRBV20-1 and TRBJ1-2; D is ambiguous. This CDR3 comprises 12 residues. Deletions cut 2 bases from V and 0 bases from J, with 4 bases between. Germline V gene sequence: CDR1 DFQATT, CDR2 SNEGSKA (reference sequence). The CDR3 nucleotides read TGCAGTGCTAGAACAGCTAACTATGGCTACACCTTC. Its protein product is CSARTANYGYTF.

The chain joins TRBV29-1 to TRBJ2-5; the D gene is possibly TRBD2 (5 bases). The DNA end is a closer match to TRBJ2-7, so the J assignment may be wrong. Germline loops: CDR1 SQVTM, CDR2 ANQGSEA. The CDR3 is made up of 13 amino acids. The CDR3 loop is CSVEDPGTYEQYF. CDR3 bases: TGCAGCGTTGAAGATCCGGGAACCTACGAGCAGTACTTC.

This clonotype came up a few times. The chain employs TRBV7-9 and TRBJ1-2; possible D gene TRBD1, 5 bases. From germline, CDR1 is SEHNR and CDR2 FQNEAQ (reference sequence). The CDR3 spans 15 residues. The V gene lost 1 base and the J gene lost 3 bases, with 12 bases spanning the gap. The CDR3 spells CASSLGAGLDYGYTF. The CDR3 DNA reads as TGTGCCAGCAGCTTAGGTGCGGGGCTGGACTATGGCTACACCTTC.

In this sample, this clonotype turned up a few times. V usage is TRBV28 and J usage is TRBJ2-7; 9 nucleotides line up with TRBD2. V lost 7 bases to trimming and J lost 6 bases; unmatched junction nucleotides: 13. Per germline, CDR1 MDHEN and CDR2 SYDVKM. The CDR3 consists of 15 residues. CDR3 in amino acids: CASTRGAGGPLEQYF. Written as DNA, the CDR3 is TGTGCCAGCACCCGAGGGGCGGGAGGGCCCCTCGAGCAGTACTTC.

This rearrangement joins TRBV7-9 to TRBJ1-4, with 7 bases aligning to TRBD1. CDR3 length equals 16 residues. CDR1 SEHNR and CDR2 FQNEAQ come from the germline V gene (reference sequence). V shed 5 bases, J shed 0 bases, and the junction held 6 bases outside the gene matches. The CDR3 sequence is CASSPQGRATNEKLFF. For the CDR3, the DNA is TGTGCCAGCAGCCCACAGGGGCGCGCAACTAATGAAAAACTGTTTTTT.

This chain uses TRBV6-5 with TRBJ2-2, with 7 bases aligning to TRBD2. With 2 bases clipped from V and 0 bases from J, the junction kept 3 bases outside the gene matches. The CDR3 extends over 16 amino acids. Germline V lookup: CDR1 MNHEY, CDR2 SVGAGI. The CDR3 nucleotides are TGTGCCAGCAGTTACGGGACTACGCCGAACACCGGGGAGCTGTTTTTT. Translation: CASSYGTTPNTGELFF.

This clonotype occurred a few times. The J gene is TRBJ2-7, the V gene TRBV19; 7 positions agree with TRBD2. CDR3 length: 12 amino acids. Germline V gene data show CDR1 as LNHDA and CDR2 as SQIVND (reference sequence). The junction had 4 bases not matched to a gene; V was cut back by 5 bases and J by 6 bases. The CDR3 loop is CASSAGVSEQYF. The CDR3 DNA follows: TGTGCCAGTAGTGCGGGGGTTAGCGAGCAGTACTTC.

This clonotype occurred a few times. This chain uses TRBV7-3 with TRBJ2-6, with D hard to call. V was clipped by 6 bases and J by 4 bases, with 10 bases between them. CDR3 size: 14 residues. Germline V gene lookup returns CDR1 SGHTA and CDR2 FQGTGA. CDR3 in DNA: TGTGCCAGCAGTCCAGACGCGGGGGCCAACGTCCTGACTTTC. As protein: CASSPDAGANVLTF.

V and J are TRBV20-1 and TRBJ2-7; D is unclear. Trimming removed 5 bases at V and 3 bases at J, with 17 bases between. Germline-derived CDR1 and CDR2 are DFQATT and SNEGSKA (reference sequence). There are 14 residues in the CDR3. Written as DNA, the CDR3 is TGCAGTGCTCTCGACCAACTGCTCGGCTACGAGCAGTACTTC. This encodes CSALDQLLGYEQYF.

This clonotype was counted many times. This chain uses TRBV7-9 with TRBJ1-4; TRBD1 matches 8 bases. The CDR3 consists of 19 residues. Germline CDR1 reads SEHNR; CDR2 reads FQNEAQ (reference sequence). After removal of 2 bases from V and 5 bases from J, the junction contained 16 bases not matched to a gene. DNA for the CDR3: TGTGCCAGCAGCTTAAGTCTTCCGGACAGGGAAGAAGAAAATGAAAAACTGTTTTTT. This codes for CASSLSLPDREEENEKLFF.

In this sample, this clonotype turned up a few times. The chain carries TRBV4-1 and TRBJ1-1; TRBD1 might be the D (5 bases). Germline V gene lookup returns CDR1 MGHRA and CDR2 YSYEKL. CDR3 length: 14 amino acids. Trimming pared 4 bases from V and 8 bases from J, leaving 17 bases between. CDR3 residues: CASSLIQGAGEAFF. CDR3 DNA: TGCGCCAGCAGCCTCATTCAGGGAGCCGGCGAAGCTTTCTTT.

This sequence joins TRBV7-8 and TRBJ2-3; 11 bases fit TRBD1. The trim removed 6 bases at V and 5 bases at J, leaving 7 bases unmatched. This CDR3 comprises 15 residues. Germline assignment: CDR1 SGHVS and CDR2 FQNEAQ. This CDR3 reads CASRIGTGGRDTQYF. In DNA form, the CDR3 reads TGTGCCAGCAGAATCGGGACAGGGGGGAGAGATACGCAGTATTTT.

This clonotype was detected a few times. At one of its ends the junction is not consistent with the germline gene, which may arise from a read error. This CDR3 reads CAGSPGQGRSGNTIYF. The CDR3 DNA is TGTGCCGGCAGCCCGGGACAGGGGAGGTCTGGAAACACCATATATTTT. The chain combines TRBV7-8 with TRBJ1-3; 10 bases map to TRBD1. CDR1 is SGHVS, CDR2 FQNEAQ, per germline. The CDR3 contains 16 residues. Filled out from reference TRBV7-8 and TRBJ1-3, the complete variable domain reads GAGVSQSPRYKVAKRGQDVALRCDPISGHVSLFWYQQALGQGPEFLTYFQNEAQLDKSGLPSDRFFAERPEGSVSTLKIQRTQQEDSAVYLCAGSPGQGRSGNTIYFGEGSWLTVV.

This chain joins TRBV20-1 and TRBJ2-7; weak D call: TRBD1 (6 bases). This CDR3 is built from 14 residues. Trimming pared 4 bases from V and 3 bases from J, leaving 16 bases between. The germline CDR1 and CDR2 sequences are DFQATT and SNEGSKA (reference sequence). For the CDR3, the DNA is TGCAGTGCTATCGACAGGTTAAGACTCTACGAGCAGTACTTC. Translating gives CSAIDRLRLYEQYF.

The CDR3 DNA sequence: TGTGCCTGGAGTCGGAACAGGGGCACTGAAGCTTTCTTT. It encodes CAWSRNRGTEAFF. J is TRBJ1-1 and V is TRBV30; TRBD1 matches at 7 bases. J lost 4 bases, V lost 2 bases, and 4 bases had no gene match. CDR1 is GTSNPN and CDR2 is SVGIG in the germline V gene (reference sequence). The CDR3 has 13 amino acids.

This rearrangement joins TRBV20-1 to TRBJ2-5; possible D gene TRBD2, 5 bases. The germline CDR1 and CDR2 sequences are DFQATT and SNEGSKA (reference sequence). The CDR3 runs 12 residues. With 6 bases removed from V and 4 bases from J, the gap between germline ends came to 12 bases. CDR3 DNA: TGCAGTGCGGATACTGGAGGAGAGACCCAGTACTTC. It codes for CSADTGGETQYF.

There are many counts of this clonotype. The chain employs TRBV29-1 and TRBJ2-5, with a weak D call TRBD2 (6 bases). Per the germline V gene, CDR1 is SQVTM and CDR2 is ANQGSEA. The V and J ends lost 7 bases and 5 bases respectively, with 14 bases between them. This CDR3 is 12 amino acids long. The CDR3 DNA sequence: TGCAGCGCCTTTGTTGGGGGGGAGACCCAGTACTTC. This codes for CSAFVGGETQYF. Drawing the rest from reference TRBV29-1 and TRBJ2-5, the complete variable domain is SAVISQKPSRDICQRGTSLTIQCQVDSQVTMMFWYRQQPGQSLTLIATANQGSEATYESGFVIDKFPISRPNLTFSTLTVSNMSPEDSSIYLCSAFVGGETQYFGPGTRLLVL.

This clonotype was detected a few times. This chain links TRBV20-1 with TRBJ2-2; unclear D gene. CDR3 length equals 14 residues. The germline V gene has CDR1 DFQATT and CDR2 SNEGSKA (reference sequence). The V end was cut by 0 bases, the J end by 4 bases, with 9 bases between. DNA for the CDR3: TGCAGTGCTAGAGAACAACAGTCCACCGGGGAGCTGTTTTTT. It encodes CSAREQQSTGELFF.

This clonotype has ten or more counts. The gene calls are TRBV9 and TRBJ1-6, with 7 bases identical to TRBD1. The germline gives CDR1 SGDLS, CDR2 YYNGEE. J lost 5 bases, V lost 3 bases, and 2 bases had no gene match. This CDR3 has 14 amino acids. The CDR3: CASSGGQNNSPLHF. As DNA, the CDR3 is TGTGCCAGCAGCGGGGGACAGAATAATTCACCCCTCCACTTT. The whole variable domain, filled in from reference TRBV9 and TRBJ1-6, reads DSGVTQTPKHLITATGQRVTLRCSPRSGDLSVYWYQQSLDQGLQFLIQYYNGEERAKGNILERFSAQQFPDLHSELNLSSLELGDSALYFCASSGGQNNSPLHFGNGTRLTVT.

This clonotype came up a few times. At one boundary the junction diverges from the germline segment, which might be a read error. CDR3 DNA sequence: TGTGCCAGCAGTTTGGCAACAGCAGGCGAGCAGTACTTC. Its protein product is CASSLATAGEQYF. The rearrangement uses TRBV5-5 and TRBJ2-7; unclear D gene. Germline CDR1 reads SGHKS; CDR2 reads YYEKEE (reference sequence). The CDR3 spans 13 residues.

This clonotype was seen a few times. The chain couples TRBV12-3 or TRBV12-4 to TRBJ1-2; D perhaps matches TRBD1 (5 bases). This CDR3 has 15 residues. Trimming took off 3 bases at V and 6 bases at J, with 17 bases between the two ends. In DNA, the CDR3 is TGTGCCAGCAGTTTGGGCCAGGGAGGGAGAGATGGCTACACCTTC. Its translation is CASSLGQGGRDGYTF.